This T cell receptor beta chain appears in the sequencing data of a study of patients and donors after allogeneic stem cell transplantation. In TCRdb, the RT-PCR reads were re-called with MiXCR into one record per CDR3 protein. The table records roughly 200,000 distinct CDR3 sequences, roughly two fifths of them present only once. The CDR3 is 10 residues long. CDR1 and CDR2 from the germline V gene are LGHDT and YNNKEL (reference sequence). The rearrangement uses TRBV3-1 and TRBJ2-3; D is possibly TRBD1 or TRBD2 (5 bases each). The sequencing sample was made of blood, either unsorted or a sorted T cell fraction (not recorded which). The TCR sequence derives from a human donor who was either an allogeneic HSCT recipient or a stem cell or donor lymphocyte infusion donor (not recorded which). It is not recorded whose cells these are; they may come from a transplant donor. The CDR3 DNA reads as TGTGGGGGGAGCACAGATACGCAGTATTTT. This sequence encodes CGGSTDTQYF.